This TCR beta chain was captured in a study of shared clonotypes between healthy human individuals. Naive CD8 isolation took CD45RO-negative cells positively selected for CCR7 and excluded terminally differentiated effector memory CD45RA+ cells. Study-level results: The authors sampled blood alone, and tissue repertoires likely differ.

Tens of thousands of T cell genomes, or 200 to 250 ng DNA, went into the sorted-subset replicate PCRs. Libraries were prepared by immunoSEQ multiplex PCR; TCRdb keeps only in-frame clonotypes and omits some of them. The sample lists around 1.9 million clones; 80% to 95% were seen once. This CDR3 contains 16 residues. Germline V lookup: CDR1 SGHAT, CDR2 FQNNGV. Trimming pared 1 base from V and 4 bases from J, leaving 13 bases between. Regarding this clone: No antigen is known for it.

This chain joins TRBV11-2 and TRBJ2-2; the D gene is possibly TRBD2 (5 bases). The sequencing input was naive CD8+ T cells from PBMCs. The receptor was isolated from a man in his late teens or twenties in good health. Some clones in this sample may be carry-over from other donors' samples. This CDR3 is CASSLGPGVSTGELFF. CDR3 nucleotide sequence: TGTGCCAGCAGCTTAGGTCCCGGGGTAAGCACCGGGGAGCTGTTTTTT.